This T cell receptor (beta chain) came from a study of blood T cell repertoires in COVID-19. Study-level background: Samples of COVID-19 (acute and convalescent) were obtained from the United States, Italy and Spain. The analysed material was cDNA or gDNA that came from T cells, B-cell-depleted T cells, or PBMCs.

Germline V lookup: CDR1 MNHEY, CDR2 SVGEGT. The CDR3 length is 20 residues. V lost 2 bases to trimming and J lost 7 bases; unmatched junction nucleotides: 21. Original methodology: Cell counts per sample came from amplifying reference gene primers. TCRdb's copy holds only in-frame clones and misses some; the assay was immunoSEQ multiplex PCR. That table gives V, J and clone size, and the DNA gave D and trimming. The sample has under 300,000 clones, approximately 87% seen once. Sample: peripheral blood. This sequence joins TRBV6-2 or TRBV6-3 and TRBJ2-1; TRBD2 matches 9 bases. The clonotype originates from a man aged 55 to 70 with acute or convalescent COVID-19. The CDR3 loop is CASSYMRGHTGLARGNEQFF. CDR3 sequence (DNA): TGTGCCAGCAGTTACATGAGAGGACATACGGGACTAGCCCGGGGGAATGAGCAGTTCTTC.